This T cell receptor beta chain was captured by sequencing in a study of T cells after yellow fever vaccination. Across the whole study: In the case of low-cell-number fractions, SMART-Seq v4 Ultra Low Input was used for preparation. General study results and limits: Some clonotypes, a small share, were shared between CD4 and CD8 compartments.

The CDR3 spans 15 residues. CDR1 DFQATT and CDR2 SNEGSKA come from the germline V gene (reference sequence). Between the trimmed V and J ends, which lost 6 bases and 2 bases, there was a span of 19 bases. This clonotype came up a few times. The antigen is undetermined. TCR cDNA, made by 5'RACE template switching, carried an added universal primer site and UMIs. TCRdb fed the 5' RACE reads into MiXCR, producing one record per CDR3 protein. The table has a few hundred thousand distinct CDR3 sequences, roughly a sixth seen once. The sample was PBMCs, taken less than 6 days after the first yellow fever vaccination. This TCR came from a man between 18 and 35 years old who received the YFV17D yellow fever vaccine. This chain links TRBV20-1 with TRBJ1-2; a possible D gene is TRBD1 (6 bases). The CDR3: CSAPFGDRSNYGYTF. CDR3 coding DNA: TGCAGTGCGCCATTTGGAGACAGGTCAAACTATGGCTACACCTTC.